These 20 T cell receptor beta chains came from one sample sequenced in a study of shared clonotypes between healthy human individuals. Measured with immunoSEQ multiplex PCR; TCRdb has only the in-frame clones, and not every one. The top ten hold roughly 0.35% of the sample, which has fewer than 1.8 million clones, just under 99% seen once. The sequenced material came from naive CD4+ T cells sorted from blood. Subset: CD45RA+ positively selected. These receptor sequences come from a man aged 30 to 39 in good health.

The rearrangement uses TRBV29-1 and TRBJ2-3, with TRBD2 identical over 8 bases. CDR1 is SQVTM and CDR2 is ANQGSEA in the germline V gene. CDR3 length: 15 residues. V lost 6 bases and J lost 3; bases outside the gene matches: 11. CDR3: CSVMTAGVSTDTQYF. CDR3 coding DNA: TGCAGCGTCATGACAGCGGGAGTCAGTACAGATACGCAGTATTTT.

As for this clone: The same CDR3 arises from other DNA sequences in this sample as well. V and J are TRBV20-1 and TRBJ2-3; no clear D. The CDR3 consists of 11 residues. Germline V gene data show CDR1 as DFQATT and CDR2 as SNEGSKA (reference sequence). V dropped 3 bases and J dropped 2 bases, with 3 bases sitting between them. CDR3 sequence: CSARLTDTQYF. The DNA for the CDR3 is TGCAGTGCTAGGCTCACAGATACGCAGTATTTT.

CDR3 in amino acids: CSVGVGVTGNTIYF. The DNA for the CDR3 is TGCAGCGTCGGTGTCGGGGTGACTGGAAACACCATATATTTT. The V gene is TRBV29-1, the J gene TRBJ1-3; no reliable D call. Trimming took 6 bases from V and 2 from J, leaving 14 bases between them. The germline CDR1 and CDR2 sequences are SQVTM and ANQGSEA. CDR3 length: 14 residues.

The CDR3 bases are TGTGCCAGCAGCGTATTGGGGAACGAGCAGTACTTC. This codes for CASSVLGNEQYF. The chain joins TRBV9 to TRBJ2-7; D unresolved. V lost 1 base to trimming and J lost 5 bases, with 7 bases between them. The CDR3 has 12 amino acids. Germline CDR1 SGDLS, CDR2 YYNGEE. The full variable domain, its missing parts supplied by reference TRBV9 and TRBJ2-7, is DSGVTQTPKHLITATGQRVTLRCSPRSGDLSVYWYQQSLDQGLQFLIQYYNGEERAKGNILERFSAQQFPDLHSELNLSSLELGDSALYFCASSVLGNEQYFGPGTRLTVT.

V usage is TRBV28 and J usage is TRBJ2-7; D is perhaps TRBD2 (6 bases). Germline loops: CDR1 MDHEN, CDR2 SYDVKM. V lost 5 bases to trimming and J lost 3 bases, with 17 bases between them. The CDR3 consists of 15 residues. The CDR3 here is CASSNLATSFYEQYF. CDR3 sequence (DNA): TGTGCCAGCAGTAACCTAGCGACATCATTCTACGAGCAGTACTTC.

The J gene is TRBJ1-2, the V gene TRBV11-2, with TRBD1 matching 8 bases. Germline CDR1 reads SGHAT; CDR2 reads FQNNGV. V dropped 5 bases and J dropped 2; count of bases not matched to a gene: 4. CDR3 size: 14 residues. The CDR3: CASSHRGSNYGYTF. For the CDR3, the DNA is TGTGCCAGCAGCCACAGGGGGTCGAACTATGGCTACACCTTC.

With respect to this clone: Other nucleotide sequences from this sample produce the same CDR3. The rearrangement uses TRBV5-1 and TRBJ1-1; D is unresolved. The germline V gene has CDR1 SGHRS and CDR2 YFSETQ. V lost 0 bases, J lost 2 bases, and 8 bases lay in between. CDR3 size: 14 residues. CDR3 residues: CASSLGQPNTEAFF. Written as DNA, the CDR3 is TGCGCCAGCAGCTTGGGTCAGCCCAACACTGAAGCTTTCTTT.

This clone appeared once. The chain combines TRBV2 with TRBJ2-1, with 14 bases aligning to TRBD2. The germline V gene encodes CDR1 SNHLY and CDR2 FYNNEI. V lost 5 bases and J lost 7; bases outside the gene matches: 4. There are 15 residues in the CDR3. CDR3 sequence reads: CASSPRTSGRNEQFF. The CDR3 DNA sequence: TGTGCCAGCAGTCCCCGGACTAGCGGGAGGAATGAGCAGTTCTTC.

This chain links TRBV5-1 with TRBJ2-7; 9 bases match TRBD2. The CDR3 loop spans 15 amino acids. With 4 bases clipped from V and 6 bases from J, the junction kept 11 bases outside the gene matches. Germline-derived CDR1 and CDR2 are SGHRS and YFSETQ. The CDR3 protein is CASSSSGSTLGEQYF. The CDR3 DNA sequence: TGCGCCAGCAGCAGTAGCGGGAGCACCCTTGGCGAGCAGTACTTC. The entire variable domain, with the rest obtained from reference TRBV5-1 and TRBJ2-7, is as follows: KAGVTQTPRYLIKTRGQQVTLSCSPISGHRSVSWYQQTPGQGLQFLFEYFSETQRNKGNFPGRFSGRQFSNSRSEMNVSTLELGDSALYLCASSSSGSTLGEQYFGPGTRLTVT.

The chain recombines TRBV7-3 with TRBJ2-7; D is uncertain. The CDR3 has 14 amino acids. Germline values: CDR1 SGHTA, CDR2 FQGTGA. The ends were cut back, 7 bases at V and 5 bases at J, with 18 bases in the middle. In DNA, the CDR3 is TGTGCCAGCACTCGGCAGATGGCGAGGAACGAGCAGTACTTC. Translated, it gives CASTRQMARNEQYF.

This clone was seen only once. This sequence joins TRBV14 and TRBJ2-7; 7 positions agree with TRBD1. Germline V lookup: CDR1 SGHDN, CDR2 FVKESK. This CDR3 region has 13 residues. V dropped 3 bases and J dropped 2; count of bases not matched to a gene: 1. The CDR3 spells CASSHQGAYEQYF. DNA of the CDR3: TGTGCCAGCAGCCATCAGGGGGCCTACGAGCAGTACTTC.

The CDR3 sequence: CASDGTRSNQPQHF. As DNA, the CDR3 is TGTGCCAGCGATGGGACCCGGAGCAATCAGCCCCAGCATTTT. The gene calls are TRBV2 and TRBJ1-5; D perhaps matches TRBD1 (5 bases). CDR3 size: 14 residues. V was clipped by 8 bases and J by 1 base, with 12 bases between them. From germline, CDR1 is SNHLY and CDR2 FYNNEI.

This sequence joins TRBV6-1 and TRBJ1-2; D might be TRBD1 (5 bases). CDR1 is MNHNS and CDR2 is SASEGT in the germline V gene. CDR3 length: 14 residues. The V and J ends lost 0 bases and 2 bases respectively, with 7 bases between them. CDR3 residues: CASSEARQNYGYTF. CDR3 nucleotides: TGTGCCAGCAGTGAAGCGCGACAGAACTATGGCTACACCTTC.

V is TRBV4-2 and J is TRBJ1-2; D gene unclear. The germline gives CDR1 LGHNA, CDR2 YNFKEQ. The CDR3 length is 14 residues. Between the trimmed V and J ends, which lost 1 base and 4 bases, there was a span of 10 bases. CDR3 sequence (DNA): TGTGCCAGCAGCCAAGGGACGATGTCCTATGGCTACACCTTC. It codes for CASSQGTMSYGYTF.

For this clone: As the CDR3 is not closed by the conserved phenylalanine or tryptophan, this likely results from a read error. It is unclear where the CDR3 begins or ends on the DNA, so no DNA is shown, and the CDR3 is as TCRdb lists it. The chain carries TRBV28 and TRBJ2-7; TRBD2 is the table's D call, not checked against the DNA. The CDR3 spans 12 amino acids, including both terminal residues. Germline assignment: CDR1 MDHEN and CDR2 SYDVKM. CDR3 protein: CASSSRVGLAGP.

This rearrangement joins TRBV29-1 to TRBJ2-7; D is uncertain. Germline CDR1 SQVTM, CDR2 ANQGSEA. The CDR3 runs 15 residues. Trimming took off 2 bases at V and 2 bases at J, with 16 bases between the two ends. The CDR3 DNA sequence: TGCAGCGTTGAAAAGGGCCCCGCCAGAACCTACGAGCAGTACTTC. Translating gives CSVEKGPARTYEQYF.

The rearrangement joins TRBV4-3 to TRBJ2-7; TRBD1 might be the D (6 bases). The CDR3 extends over 15 amino acids. Trimming left V 0 bases short and J 3 bases short, with 12 bases between. CDR1 and CDR2 from the germline V gene are LGHNA and YSLEER. The CDR3: CASSQDRGPLYEQYF. The CDR3 region has the DNA TGCGCCAGCAGCCAAGACAGGGGCCCCCTCTACGAGCAGTACTTC.

The chain joins TRBV30 to TRBJ1-1; weak D call: TRBD1 (5 bases). The germline V and J ends were trimmed by 3 bases and 3 bases, with 11 bases remaining between them. The CDR3 totals 13 residues. Germline-derived CDR1 and CDR2 are GTSNPN and SVGIG (reference sequence). The CDR3 spells CAWRPTVYTEAFF. The CDR3 DNA sequence: TGTGCCTGGAGGCCGACAGTATACACTGAAGCTTTCTTT.

The chain joins TRBV27 to TRBJ1-6; no definite D call. The CDR3 is made up of 15 amino acids. Germline V gene sequence: CDR1 MNHEY, CDR2 SMNVEV (reference sequence). With 6 bases removed from V and 5 bases from J, the gap between germline ends came to 14 bases. CDR3 residues: CASSLGPANNSPLHF. The DNA for the CDR3 is TGTGCCAGCAGCCTCGGGCCAGCAAATAATTCACCCCTCCACTTT.

V is TRBV28 and J is TRBJ2-3; 8 nucleotides line up with TRBD1. The CDR3 contains 17 residues. Germline V gene sequence: CDR1 MDHEN, CDR2 SYDVKM. The V segment lost 5 bases and the J segment 3 bases; nucleotides outside the gene matches: 13. Here the CDR3 reads CASSPLILTGDTDTQYF. Here the CDR3 DNA reads TGTGCCAGCAGTCCACTCATCCTGACAGGGGATACAGATACGCAGTATTTT.